These 5 T cell receptor beta chains came from one sample sequenced in a study of blood T cell repertoires in COVID-19. The assay was immunoSEQ multiplex PCR, and TCRdb's table has in-frame clones only and misses some. Of approximately 100,000 clones listed, 85% to 90% are singletons. The specimen was peripheral blood. The receptor set was obtained from a woman in her sixties or seventies with acute or convalescent COVID-19.

The V gene is TRBV19, the J gene TRBJ2-1, with 7 nucleotides matching TRBD1. This CDR3 is 13 amino acids long. CDR1 and CDR2 (germline): LNHDA, SQIVND (reference sequence). Trimming removed 4 bases from V and 8 bases from J; junction bases left unmatched: 5. The CDR3 nucleotides read TGTGCCAGTAGTAATCTAGGGGGCGATGAGCAGTTCTTC. It is translated as CASSNLGGDEQFF.

This chain joins TRBV28 and TRBJ2-5; D call uncertain. Per the germline V gene, CDR1 is MDHEN and CDR2 is SYDVKM. The ends were cut back, 5 bases at V and 2 bases at J, with 9 bases in the middle. The CDR3 totals 13 residues. The CDR3 sequence: CASSPPPQETQYF. CDR3 nucleotide sequence: TGTGCCAGCAGTCCCCCCCCACAAGAGACCCAGTACTTC.

The chain combines TRBV2 with TRBJ1-5; the D gene is possibly TRBD1 (5 bases). The CDR3 loop spans 15 amino acids. Germline CDR1 and CDR2: SNHLY and FYNNEI. The V and J ends lost 6 bases and 4 bases respectively, with 16 bases between them. CDR3 nucleotides: TGTGCCAGCAGACGTGGGGCCGTCGGGAATCAGCCCCAGCATTTT. Encoded protein: CASRRGAVGNQPQHF.

This clone has more than one count but fewer than ten. The sample holds other DNA sequences that translate to the same CDR3. The chain employs TRBV10-3 and TRBJ2-1; possibly TRBD1 for D (6 bases). Per germline, CDR1 ENHRY and CDR2 SYGVKD. The CDR3 totals 14 residues. V lost 3 bases to trimming and J lost 0 bases, with 6 bases between them. DNA for the CDR3: TGTGCCATCAGTGAACAGGGCTCCTACAATGAGCAGTTCTTC. Translation gives CAISEQGSYNEQFF.

The genes are TRBV11-3 and TRBJ1-1; tentatively, D is TRBD1 (5 bases). Germline values: CDR1 SGHNT, CDR2 YENEEA. The CDR3 spans 14 residues. Trimming stripped 5 bases from V and 5 bases from J, with 15 bases between. CDR3 sequence reads: CASSPLRGYTEAFF. CDR3 coding DNA: TGTGCCAGCAGCCCGTTGCGGGGGTATACTGAAGCTTTCTTT. The entire variable domain, with the rest obtained from reference TRBV11-3 and TRBJ1-1, is as follows: EAGVVQSPRYKIIEKKQPVAFWCNPISGHNTLYWYLQNLGQGPELLIRYENEEAVDDSQLPKDRFSAERLKGVDSTLKIQPAELGDSAVYLCASSPLRGYTEAFFGQGTRLTVV.